Each of the 17 T cell receptor beta chains below was sequenced from the same sample in a study of T cell responses to AZD1222 COVID-19 vaccine. Generated by immunoSEQ multiplex PCR, the TCRdb table keeps only in-frame clones and is missing some. The sample lists approximately 94,000 clones; 85% to 95% were seen once. Source: peripheral blood, taken on day 0 of AZD1222 vaccination. Receptors originate from an adult in good health.

The V call is TRBV6-4, the J call TRBJ2-1; 7 nucleotides match TRBD2. The V and J ends lost 2 bases and 8 bases, in that order; junction bases with no gene match: 12. Germline CDR1 reads MRHNA; CDR2 reads SNTAGT. There are 16 residues in the CDR3. The DNA for the CDR3 is TGTGCCAGCAGTGACACTAGCGTCCTAAGTATCCATGAGCAGTTCTTC. It yields the protein CASSDTSVLSIHEQFF.

The chain uses TRBV7-8 and TRBJ1-1; 8 nucleotides line up with TRBD1. Germline loops: CDR1 SGHVS, CDR2 FQNEAQ. The CDR3 extends over 14 amino acids. Trimming at V came to 5 bases and at J to 1 base, leaving 3 bases not matched to a gene. DNA of the CDR3: TGTGCCAGCAGCCCGGGACAGGAGAACACTGAAGCTTTCTTT. Its translation is CASSPGQENTEAFF. Looking up the rest from reference TRBV7-8 and TRBJ1-1 gives the full variable domain: GAGVSQSPRYKVAKRGQDVALRCDPISGHVSLFWYQQALGQGPEFLTYFQNEAQLDKSGLPSDRFFAERPEGSVSTLKIQRTQQEDSAVYLCASSPGQENTEAFFGQGTRLTVV.

The genes are TRBV3-1 (or the pseudogene TRBV3-2) and TRBJ2-1, with TRBD2 as a possible D gene (5 bases). CDR3 length equals 15 residues. Trimming stripped 0 bases from V and 8 bases from J, with 14 bases between. In germline, CDR1 is LGHDT, CDR2 YNNKEL (reference sequence). As DNA, the CDR3 is TGTGCCAGCAGCCAAGATCATACTAGGTCCCATGAGCAGTTCTTC. The encoded protein is CASSQDHTRSHEQFF.

This chain links TRBV10-3 with TRBJ1-2, with D possibly being TRBD1 (6 bases). Trimming cost V 7 bases and J 8 bases, with 17 bases left between them. Germline CDR1 is ENHRY and CDR2 is SYGVKD. The CDR3 covers 13 residues. CDR3 sequence (DNA): TGTGCCATCAAGATCGGGACATCGTGGGGCTACACCTTC. It encodes CAIKIGTSWGYTF.

The chain uses TRBV28 and TRBJ2-7; D assignment may be TRBD1 or TRBD2 (7 bases each). V dropped 11 bases and J dropped 4 bases, with 18 bases sitting between them. In germline, CDR1 is MDHEN, CDR2 SYDVKM. The CDR3 extends over 13 amino acids. CDR3 loop: CASWGTAGYEQYF. Here the CDR3 DNA reads TGTGCCTCTTGGGGGACAGCGGGGTACGAGCAGTACTTC. The whole variable domain, filled in from reference TRBV28 and TRBJ2-7, reads DVKVTQSSRYLVKRTGEKVFLECVQDMDHENMFWYRQDPGLGLRLIYFSYDVKMKEKGDIPEGYSVSREKKERFSLILESASTNQTSMYLCASWGTAGYEQYFGPGTRLTVT.

The chain uses TRBV19 and TRBJ2-2, with TRBD1 as a possible D gene (6 bases). This CDR3 is 16 amino acids long. The germline V and J ends were trimmed by 3 bases and 3 bases, with 14 bases remaining between them. The germline V gene has CDR1 LNHDA and CDR2 SQIVND (reference sequence). CDR3: CASSMGQGLDTGELFF. CDR3 in DNA: TGTGCCAGTAGTATGGGGCAGGGGCTCGACACCGGGGAGCTGTTTTTT.

The J gene is TRBJ1-5, the V gene TRBV7-2; D is uncertain. Germline loops: CDR1 SGHTA, CDR2 FQGNSA. The CDR3 contains 13 residues. V lost 5 bases, J lost 1 base, and 6 bases lay in between. DNA for the CDR3: TGTGCCAGCAGCGGGATGAGCAATCAGCCCCAGCATTTT. This sequence encodes CASSGMSNQPQHF.

The chain carries TRBV18 and TRBJ1-3, with 8 bases lining up with TRBD1. V trimming: 6 bases; J trimming: 0 bases; junction bases outside the gene matches: 10. CDR1 is KGHSH and CDR2 is LQKENI in the germline V gene. The CDR3 has 17 residues. CDR3 DNA: TGTGCCAGCTCCTACCAATCAGGGGGCGGCTCTGGAAACACCATATATTTT. The encoded protein is CASSYQSGGGSGNTIYF.

This chain connects TRBV6-5 to TRBJ1-2; D is unclear. Germline V gives CDR1 MNHEY, CDR2 SVGAGI. Trimming shortened V by 6 bases and J by 14 bases, and 19 bases separated the two germline ends. The CDR3 contains 12 residues. CDR3 DNA: TGTGCCAGCAGATCTGGACTCGGTCCCGATACCTTC. Its translation is CASRSGLGPDTF.

This clone was recorded only once. The chain couples TRBV2 to TRBJ2-1, with TRBD2 matching 7 bases. Germline V CDR1 and CDR2: SNHLY, FYNNEI. The V gene end was trimmed by 4 bases and the J gene end by 5 bases; junction bases not matched to a gene: 14. The CDR3 extends over 17 amino acids. This CDR3 is CASSATVLADYDNEQFF. CDR3 nucleotides: TGTGCCAGCAGTGCGACCGTTCTAGCGGACTACGACAATGAGCAGTTCTTC.

The V call is TRBV9, the J call TRBJ2-1; D gene uncertain. Germline V gene sequence: CDR1 SGDLS, CDR2 YYNGEE. This CDR3 comprises 14 residues. Deletions cut 2 bases from V and 2 bases from J, with 8 bases between. This chain's CDR3 is CASSVGGTYNEQFF. CDR3 nucleotides: TGTGCCAGCAGCGTTGGCGGTACCTACAATGAGCAGTTCTTC. Using reference TRBV9 and TRBJ2-1 for the parts outside the CDR3, the full variable domain is DSGVTQTPKHLITATGQRVTLRCSPRSGDLSVYWYQQSLDQGLQFLIQYYNGEERAKGNILERFSAQQFPDLHSELNLSSLELGDSALYFCASSVGGTYNEQFFGPGTRLTVL.

The chain links TRBV6-1 to TRBJ1-5; no definite D call. Germline values: CDR1 MNHNS, CDR2 SASEGT. This CDR3 is 19 amino acids long. Trimming cost V 0 bases and J 4 bases, with 22 bases left between them. CDR3 sequence: CASSEAPNHSIVWNQPQHF. In DNA, the CDR3 is TGTGCCAGCAGTGAAGCGCCGAACCATTCGATAGTCTGGAATCAGCCCCAGCATTTT.

The chain carries TRBV5-1 and TRBJ2-3; D gene ambiguous. V was cut by 4 bases and J by 3 bases, with 18 bases left in between. This CDR3 contains 16 residues. Germline loops: CDR1 SGHRS, CDR2 YFSETQ. The CDR3 loop reads CASSDGPSAGTDTQYF. The CDR3, as DNA: TGCGCCAGCAGCGACGGCCCCTCGGCTGGGACAGATACGCAGTATTTT.

V is TRBV28 and J is TRBJ2-7; 8 bases agree with TRBD2. This CDR3 spans 13 amino acids. Per germline, CDR1 MDHEN and CDR2 SYDVKM. Germline trimming cut 3 bases from V and 9 bases from J; bases unmatched to any gene: 7. The CDR3 region has the DNA TGTGCCAGCAGTTTTAATCCGGGGGGGAGGCAGTACTTC. As protein: CASSFNPGGRQYF.

The chain uses TRBV6-5 and TRBJ2-7; 8 bases are shared with TRBD1. J lost 5 bases, V lost 8 bases, and 8 bases had no gene match. Germline V lookup: CDR1 MNHEY, CDR2 SVGAGI. The CDR3 totals 13 residues. CDR3: CASRPGGGHEQYF. CDR3 nucleotides: TGTGCCAGCCGGCCAGGGGGCGGACACGAGCAGTACTTC.

The chain employs TRBV7-8 and TRBJ1-5; 9 bases are a match to TRBD1. CDR1 and CDR2 (germline): SGHVS, FQNEAQ. The CDR3 runs 15 residues. The V segment lost 4 bases and the J segment 4 bases; nucleotides outside the gene matches: 5. CDR3 in DNA: TGTGCCAGCAGCTCCGGGACAGGGATAAATCAGCCCCAGCATTTT. Its protein is CASSSGTGINQPQHF.

This clone has only one observation. The rearrangement uses TRBV5-1 and TRBJ2-1, with TRBD2 matching over 12 bases. The CDR3 spans 18 residues. The germline V gene has CDR1 SGHRS and CDR2 YFSETQ. With 0 bases clipped from V and 0 bases from J, the junction kept 4 bases outside the gene matches. The CDR3 DNA reads as TGCGCCAGCAGCTTGGGGACTAGCGGGAAAAGCTCCTACAATGAGCAGTTCTTC. Its translation: CASSLGTSGKSSYNEQFF.